The sequence of this T cell receptor (beta chain) was determined in a study of vaccination and CD4 T cells after COVID-19. An Oncomine TCR Beta short-read assay was used to sequence the DNA from cultured CD4+ T cells. TCRdb ran MiXCR on the PCR reads and lists one entry per CDR3 protein. The profile shows under 4,500 distinct CDR3 sequences, roughly a sixth of them singletons. General study results and limits: Spike mono-reactive clones accounted for 304 of the 307 vaccine-specific clones found in convalescent patients.

Concerning this clonotype itself: As yet, its antigen is unknown. The DNA is omitted, as the CDR3 cannot be located on it reliably, and the CDR3 follows TCRdb's listing.

The treatment denotes: roughly 11-day PBMC culture with coronavirus spike peptide pools or control peptides (ViraFEST assay). Recorded positive PCR dates fall between March and December 2020, preceding US Alpha, Beta and Delta variants. CDR1 SNHLY and CDR2 FYNNEI come from the germline V gene. The CDR3 comprises 12 residues, both ends counted. Material for sequencing was CD4+ T cells from blood, cultured in vitro. V is TRBV2 and J is TRBJ2-7. This clonotype was sampled from a human donor who had recovered from COVID-19. Here the CDR3 reads CASSWGLGISYF.